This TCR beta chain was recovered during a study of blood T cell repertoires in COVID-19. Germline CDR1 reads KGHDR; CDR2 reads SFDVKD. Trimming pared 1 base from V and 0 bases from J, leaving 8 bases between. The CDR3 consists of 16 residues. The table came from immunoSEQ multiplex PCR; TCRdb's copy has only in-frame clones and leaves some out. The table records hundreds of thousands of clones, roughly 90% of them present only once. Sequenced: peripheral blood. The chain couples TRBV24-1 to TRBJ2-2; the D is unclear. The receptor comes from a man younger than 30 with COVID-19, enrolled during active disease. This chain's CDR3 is CATSDFTRSNTGELFF. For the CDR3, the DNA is TGTGCCACCAGTGATTTTACCCGGTCGAACACCGGGGAGCTGTTTTTT.